This T cell receptor beta chain was sequenced during a study of blood T cell repertoires in COVID-19. Study overall: The origin of the acute and convalescent COVID-19 samples was the United States, Italy and Spain. PBMCs, B-cell-depleted T cells, or T cells were the source of the cDNA or gDNA that made up the material.

Germline CDR1 is MDHEN and CDR2 is SYDVKM. Between the trimmed V and J ends, which lost 5 bases and 2 bases, there was a span of 14 bases. The CDR3 contains 15 residues. As processed by the authors: By means of reference gene primer amplification, nucleated cell counts were estimated. TCRdb's copy holds only in-frame clones and misses some; the assay was immunoSEQ multiplex PCR. That table gives V, J and clone size, and the DNA gave D and trimming. The data show around 170,000 clones, with over 80% seen just once and approximately 6.1% held by the top ten. The sequence came from a woman aged 40 to 50 with acute or convalescent COVID-19. This sequence joins TRBV28 and TRBJ2-3; possible D gene TRBD2, 6 bases. Material for sequencing was peripheral blood. CDR3 sequence (DNA): TGTGCCAGCAGTCTCTCCGGGACTCTCACAGATACGCAGTATTTT. This gives the protein CASSLSGTLTDTQYF.